The 2 T cell receptor beta chains below were found in one sample sequenced in a study of Graves' ophthalmopathy and Graves' hyperthyroidism. Investigators amplified TCR beta CDR3 regions from RNA transcripts. The workflow started with a first-round RT-PCR run with HTBI primers and then moved on to a second-round multiplex PCR. One entry per CDR3 protein, called by TCRdb with MiXCR from the multiplex PCR reads. The profile shows 1 million to 1.3 million distinct CDR3 sequences, 35% to 40% of them singletons. Input material: peripheral blood or thyroid tissue (not recorded which). Receptors were obtained from an adult man with Graves' hyperthyroidism.

This clonotype has a count of ten or more. This chain links TRBV9 with TRBJ1-1, with D uncertain. Per germline, CDR1 SGDLS and CDR2 YYNGEE. The CDR3 runs 15 residues. V lost 0 bases, J lost 0 bases, and 9 bases lay in between. As DNA, the CDR3 is TGTGCCAGCAGCGTAGCTACAGTCATGAACACTGAAGCTTTCTTT. This translates into CASSVATVMNTEAFF.

This clonotype has at least ten counts. The V gene is TRBV10-2, the J gene TRBJ1-6; D unclear. The germline V and J ends were trimmed by 2 bases and 7 bases, with 9 bases remaining between them. Germline assignment: CDR1 WSHSY and CDR2 SAAADI. This CDR3 is 14 amino acids long. The CDR3 coding sequence is TGCGCCAGCAGTGAGAGCCGGGTCAATTCACCCCTCCACTTT. Its translation is CASSESRVNSPLHF.